This T cell receptor (beta chain) stems from a study of T cells in tumors after PD-1 blockade. The CDR3 has 14 amino acids. The germline CDR1 and CDR2 sequences are SGHKS and YYEKEE (reference sequence). The germline V and J ends were trimmed by 2 bases and 9 bases, with 12 bases remaining between them. Clones were sequenced by immunoSEQ multiplex PCR, and TCRdb holds only the in-frame ones, with some missing. The sample shows about 63,000 clones, less than 85% of them seen only once. This rearrangement joins TRBV5-5 to TRBJ1-6; D is unclear. The source material was PBMCs, sampled after anti-PD-1 treatment. This clonotype was sampled from a human donor with basal cell carcinoma. The CDR3 here is CASSFPGVGSPLHF. The CDR3 DNA sequence: TGTGCCAGCAGCTTCCCAGGAGTGGGTTCACCCCTCCACTTT.